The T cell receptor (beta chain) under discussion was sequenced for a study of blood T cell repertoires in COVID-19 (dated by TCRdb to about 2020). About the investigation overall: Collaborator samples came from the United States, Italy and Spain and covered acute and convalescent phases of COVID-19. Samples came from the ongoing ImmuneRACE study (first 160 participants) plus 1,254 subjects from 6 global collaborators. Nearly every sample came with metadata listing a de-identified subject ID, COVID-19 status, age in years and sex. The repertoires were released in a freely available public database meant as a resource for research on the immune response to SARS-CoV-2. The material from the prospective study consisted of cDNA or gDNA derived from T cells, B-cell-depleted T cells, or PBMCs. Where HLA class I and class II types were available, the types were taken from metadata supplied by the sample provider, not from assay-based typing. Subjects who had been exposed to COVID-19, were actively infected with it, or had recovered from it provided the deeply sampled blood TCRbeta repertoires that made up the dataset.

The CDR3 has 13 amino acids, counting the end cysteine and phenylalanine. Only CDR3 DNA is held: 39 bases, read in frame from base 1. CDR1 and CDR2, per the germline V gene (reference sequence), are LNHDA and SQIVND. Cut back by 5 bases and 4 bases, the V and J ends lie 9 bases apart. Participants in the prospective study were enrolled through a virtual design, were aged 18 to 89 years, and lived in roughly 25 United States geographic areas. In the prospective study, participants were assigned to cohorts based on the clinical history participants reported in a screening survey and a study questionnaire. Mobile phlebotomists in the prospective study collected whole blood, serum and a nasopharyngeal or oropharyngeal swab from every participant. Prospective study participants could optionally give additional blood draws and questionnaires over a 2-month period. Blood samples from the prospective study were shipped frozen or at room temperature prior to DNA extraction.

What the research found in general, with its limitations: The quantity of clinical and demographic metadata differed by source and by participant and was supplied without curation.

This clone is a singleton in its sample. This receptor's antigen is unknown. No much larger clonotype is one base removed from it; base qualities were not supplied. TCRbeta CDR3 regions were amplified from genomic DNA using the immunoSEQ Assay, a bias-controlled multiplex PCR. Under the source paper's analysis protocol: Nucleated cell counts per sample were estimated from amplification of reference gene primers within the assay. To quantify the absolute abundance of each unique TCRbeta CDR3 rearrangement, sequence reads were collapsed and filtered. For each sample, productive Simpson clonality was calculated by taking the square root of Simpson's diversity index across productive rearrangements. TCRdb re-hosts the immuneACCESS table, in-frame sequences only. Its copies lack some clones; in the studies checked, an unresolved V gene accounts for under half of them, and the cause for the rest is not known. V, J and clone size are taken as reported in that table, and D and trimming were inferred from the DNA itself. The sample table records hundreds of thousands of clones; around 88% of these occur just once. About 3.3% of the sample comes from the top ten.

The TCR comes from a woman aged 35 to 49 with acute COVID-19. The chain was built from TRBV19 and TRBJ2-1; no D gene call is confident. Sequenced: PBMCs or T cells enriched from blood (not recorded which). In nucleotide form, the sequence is TGTGCCAGTAGTTTATCAGGATACAATGAGCAGTTCTTC. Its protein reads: CASSLSGYNEQFF.